The next 26 T cell receptor beta chains were all read from a single sample in a study of OX40 agonist ivuxolimab in advanced cancers. Library construction relied on the immunoSEQ multiplex PCR assay. Sourced from immuneACCESS, this table was stored by TCRdb with only in-frame sequences that have V and J called. A share of the clones is absent; for the studies checked, an unresolved V gene accounts for under half, and the remainder has no known explanation. The sample table records about 50,000 clones; 80% of these occur just once. 3% to 5% of the sample rests with the top ten. The sequenced sample was CD4+ or CD8+ T cells sorted from blood, obtained in a trial of the OX40 agonist ivuxolimab. The receptors were sampled from an adult with an advanced solid tumor such as melanoma, head and neck, liver or kidney cancer.

The chain is built from TRBV4-3 and TRBJ2-7; 14 nucleotides agree with TRBD2. Per the germline V gene, CDR1 is LGHNA and CDR2 is YSLEER. The CDR3 is made up of 19 amino acids. J gave up 1 base and V 4 bases, and 12 bases lay outside the gene matches. The CDR3 region has the DNA TGCGCCAGCAGCCCCTACGTCGGACTAGCGGGGGGATGGTCCTACGAGCAGTACTTC. This codes for CASSPYVGLAGGWSYEQYF.

The chain combines TRBV28 with TRBJ2-7; D is perhaps TRBD2 (5 bases). The V end was cut by 3 bases, the J end by 2 bases, with 11 bases between. This CDR3 region has 14 residues. Germline V gives CDR1 MDHEN, CDR2 SYDVKM. CDR3 DNA sequence: TGTGCCAGCAGTTTTCTAGCTTCTGCCTACGAGCAGTACTTC. Its protein is CASSFLASAYEQYF.

V and J are TRBV5-5 and TRBJ2-7; TRBD2 is a possible D gene (6 bases). The CDR3 has 16 amino acids. CDR1 SGHKS and CDR2 YYEKEE come from the germline V gene (reference sequence). Trimming took off 2 bases at V and 3 bases at J, with 18 bases between the two ends. The CDR3 is CASSFGRGGNSYEQYF. The CDR3 nucleotides are TGTGCCAGCAGCTTCGGTCGCGGCGGGAACAGCTACGAGCAGTACTTC.

This clone turned up a few times. The J gene is TRBJ2-1, the V gene TRBV6-5; perhaps TRBD2 as D (8 bases). Deletions cut 5 bases from V and 12 bases from J, with 23 bases between. The germline gives CDR1 MNHEY, CDR2 SVGAGI. The CDR3 is 15 residues long. CDR3 loop: CASSPPGLGAGGQFF. CDR3 nucleotides: TGTGCCAGCAGTCCCCCGGGACTAGGGGCAGGGGGGCAGTTCTTC.

In this sample, this clone turned up once. The chain employs TRBV7-8 and TRBJ2-5; D may be TRBD1 (5 bases). CDR3 length equals 14 residues. The V gene lost 1 base and the J gene lost 2 bases, with 8 bases spanning the gap. Per the germline V gene, CDR1 is SGHVS and CDR2 is FQNEAQ. The CDR3 loop reads CASSLGGTQETQYF. CDR3 nucleotide sequence: TGTGCCAGCAGCTTAGGGGGCACTCAAGAGACCCAGTACTTC.

The V gene is TRBV6-5, the J gene TRBJ2-7; 8 nucleotides line up with TRBD1. Trimming cost V 3 bases and J 7 bases; bases outside gene matches: 11. The CDR3 length is 15 residues. Germline CDR1 is MNHEY and CDR2 is SVGAGI. CDR3 coding DNA: TGTGCCAGCAGTTATTCCGCAGGGGGCGCGAAAGAGCAGTACTTC. Its protein product is CASSYSAGGAKEQYF.

The chain has TRBV28 and TRBJ2-2, with 9 positions matching TRBD1. Germline values: CDR1 MDHEN, CDR2 SYDVKM. Trimming cost V 2 bases and J 13 bases; bases outside gene matches: 11. The CDR3 is 15 residues long. The CDR3 sequence is CASSLRPGTGRGLFF. CDR3 DNA sequence: TGTGCCAGCAGTTTACGTCCCGGGACAGGGAGGGGGCTGTTTTTT.

The V call is TRBV14, the J call TRBJ2-3; no reliable D call. Per the germline V gene, CDR1 is SGHDN and CDR2 is FVKESK. CDR3 size: 12 residues. The ends were cut back, 4 bases at V and 8 bases at J, with 10 bases in the middle. CDR3 protein: CASSLSHVTQYF. DNA for the CDR3: TGTGCCAGCAGCCTATCACATGTTACGCAGTATTTT.

The J gene is TRBJ2-6, the V gene TRBV7-9; D is undetermined. V lost 0 bases to trimming and J lost 3 bases, with 0 bases between them. This CDR3 comprises 13 residues. Germline assignment: CDR1 SEHNR and CDR2 FQNEAQ (reference sequence). For the CDR3, the DNA is TGTGCCAGCAGCTTAGCTGGGGCCAACGTCCTGACTTTC. Its translation is CASSLAGANVLTF.

The chain uses TRBV5-1 and TRBJ2-7; unclear D gene. The ends were cut back, 0 bases at V and 6 bases at J, with 16 bases in the middle. The germline V gene has CDR1 SGHRS and CDR2 YFSETQ. This CDR3 is 15 amino acids long. The CDR3 DNA follows: TGCGCCAGCAGCTTGGAGCAGGTCGCGAATGCCGAGCAGTACTTC. Translating it yields CASSLEQVANAEQYF.

The chain recombines TRBV18 with TRBJ2-1; 8 bases line up with TRBD2. J lost 4 bases, V lost 6 bases, and 14 bases had no gene match. From germline, CDR1 is KGHSH and CDR2 LQKENI. The CDR3 extends over 17 amino acids. This CDR3 reads CASSRSGSRETYNEQFF. CDR3 nucleotide sequence: TGTGCCAGCTCCCGCAGCGGGAGTCGGGAAACTTACAATGAGCAGTTCTTC.

The V and J genes are TRBV7-7 and TRBJ2-5; 12 bases match TRBD1. Germline V gene lookup returns CDR1 SSHAT and CDR2 FNYEAQ (reference sequence). Trimming removed 5 bases from V and 5 bases from J; junction bases left unmatched: 12. The CDR3 is 17 residues long. The CDR3 region is CASSPRWGQGAIETQYF. As DNA, the CDR3 is TGTGCCAGCAGCCCACGCTGGGGACAGGGGGCAATTGAGACCCAGTACTTC.

The chain is built from TRBV10-3 and TRBJ2-5; D is ambiguous. V was pared by 3 bases and J by 2 bases, with 10 bases between. Germline values: CDR1 ENHRY, CDR2 SYGVKD. CDR3 length: 14 amino acids. This CDR3 is CAISESKQQETQYF. CDR3 bases: TGTGCCATCAGTGAAAGTAAACAGCAAGAGACCCAGTACTTC.

The rearrangement uses TRBV7-2 and TRBJ1-4; D gene unclear. V was cut by 5 bases and J by 7 bases, with 8 bases left in between. Germline CDR1 and CDR2: SGHTA and FQGNSA. The CDR3 runs to 12 residues. CDR3 bases: TGTGCCAGCAGCCATTGGGGTGAAAAACTGTTTTTT. Translating it yields CASSHWGEKLFF.

This clone occurred a few times. The rearrangement uses TRBV29-1 and TRBJ2-1; D tentatively fits TRBD1 or TRBD2 (5 bases each). Trimming shortened V by 5 bases and J by 8 bases, and 10 bases separated the two germline ends. This CDR3 is built from 11 residues. In germline, CDR1 is SQVTM, CDR2 ANQGSEA. The CDR3 spells CSVSRGDEQFF. DNA of the CDR3: TGCAGCGTTTCTAGAGGGGATGAGCAGTTCTTC.

The chain joins TRBV18 to TRBJ2-2; D is possibly TRBD2 (5 bases). Trimming took 3 bases from V and 8 from J, leaving 22 bases between them. The CDR3 loop spans 17 amino acids. Germline V CDR1 and CDR2: KGHSH, LQKENI. CDR3 region: CASSPAGPLHPGGELFF. CDR3 nucleotides: TGTGCCAGCTCACCGGCGGGCCCTCTCCACCCTGGTGGGGAGCTGTTTTTT. The full variable domain, rest sourced from reference TRBV18 and TRBJ2-2, is NAGVMQNPRHLVRRRGQEARLRCSPMKGHSHVYWYRQLPEEGLKFMVYLQKENIIDESGMPKERFSAEFPKEGPSILRIQQVVRGDSAAYFCASSPAGPLHPGGELFFGEGSRLTVL.

DNA for the CDR3: TGTGCCAGCAGTTTTTGGGGAGGAGATTCACCCCTCCACTTT. Residues: CASSFWGGDSPLHF. The chain couples TRBV27 to TRBJ1-6; no firm D call. CDR3 size: 14 residues. The germline gives CDR1 MNHEY, CDR2 SMNVEV (reference sequence). V lost 3 bases, J lost 8 bases, and 11 bases lay in between.

The chain carries TRBV7-9 and TRBJ2-5; 11 positions match TRBD1. This CDR3 has 15 residues. Per germline, CDR1 SEHNR and CDR2 FQNEAQ (reference sequence). V lost 5 bases to trimming and J lost 4 bases; unmatched junction nucleotides: 6. The CDR3 reads CASSRLGQGGETQYF. CDR3 bases: TGTGCCAGCAGCAGACTGGGACAGGGGGGAGAGACCCAGTACTTC.

The CDR3 here is CASSLYRGSTEAFF. The CDR3, as DNA: TGTGCCAGCAGCTTATACAGGGGGTCCACTGAAGCTTTCTTT. The chain has TRBV7-3 and TRBJ1-1, with 8 positions matching TRBD1. Germline V CDR1 and CDR2: SGHTA, FQGTGA. The CDR3 totals 14 residues. The V gene end was trimmed by 2 bases and the J gene end by 4 bases; junction bases not matched to a gene: 3.

This chain uses TRBV5-4 with TRBJ1-4; D not resolved. Per the germline V gene, CDR1 is SGHNT and CDR2 is YYREEE (reference sequence). The V gene lost 1 base and the J gene lost 2 bases, with 9 bases spanning the gap. The CDR3 has 15 amino acids. The CDR3 DNA follows: TGTGCCAGCAGCTTGAATTTGGCGACTAATGAAAAACTGTTTTTT. Residues: CASSLNLATNEKLFF.

The rearrangement links TRBV7-6 to TRBJ2-1; TRBD1 or TRBD2 may be the D gene (7 bases each). The CDR3 extends over 17 amino acids. Trimming removed 1 base at V and 5 bases at J, with 18 bases between. From germline, CDR1 is SGHVS and CDR2 FNYEAQ. CDR3 coding DNA: TGTGCCAGCAGCTTAGAGGGGGCGGGCGGGGGCCACAATGAGCAGTTCTTC. Translation: CASSLEGAGGGHNEQFF.

The V and J genes are TRBV7-3 and TRBJ2-1, with D tentatively TRBD2 (6 bases). The germline V gene encodes CDR1 SGHTA and CDR2 FQGTGA. The V and J ends lost 2 bases and 0 bases respectively, with 11 bases between them. CDR3 length equals 16 residues. The CDR3 spells CASSLGRGSSYNEQFF. CDR3 DNA sequence: TGTGCCAGCAGCTTAGGGCGGGGAAGCTCCTACAATGAGCAGTTCTTC.

This sequence joins TRBV19 and TRBJ1-2, with 9 bases identical to TRBD1. Germline V gene sequence: CDR1 LNHDA, CDR2 SQIVND (reference sequence). V gave up 3 bases and J gave up 2 bases; unmatched junction bases: 1. The CDR3 covers 14 residues. The CDR3 region has the DNA TGTGCCAGTAGTATGGGGACAGGGAACTATGGCTACACCTTC. Translated, it gives CASSMGTGNYGYTF.

The chain is built from TRBV5-4 and TRBJ1-6, with TRBD1 as a possible D gene (5 bases). CDR1 SGHNT and CDR2 YYREEE come from the germline V gene (reference sequence). This CDR3 region has 15 residues. Trimming took 0 bases from V and 8 from J, leaving 12 bases between them. The CDR3 protein is CASSLAFQGDSPLHF. The CDR3 DNA follows: TGTGCCAGCAGCTTGGCGTTTCAGGGAGATTCACCCCTCCACTTT.

This clone has more than one count but fewer than ten. This rearrangement joins TRBV2 to TRBJ1-3, with a weak D call TRBD1 (5 bases). V lost 6 bases and J 0 bases, leaving 15 bases between the germline ends. The CDR3 runs to 16 residues. Germline V lookup: CDR1 SNHLY, CDR2 FYNNEI. The CDR3 reads CASSQQQASSGNTIYF. In DNA form, the CDR3 reads TGTGCCAGCAGCCAACAACAGGCCAGCTCTGGAAACACCATATATTTT.

The CDR3 DNA reads as TGTGCCAGCAGCCCGGGACAGGGAGGGAACATTCAGTACTTC. Translated: CASSPGQGGNIQYF. This rearrangement joins TRBV5-4 to TRBJ2-4, with TRBD1 matching over 9 bases. Unmatched junction bases numbered 6, after V lost 4 bases and J lost 7 bases. Per germline, CDR1 SGHNT and CDR2 YYREEE (reference sequence). The CDR3 has 14 amino acids.